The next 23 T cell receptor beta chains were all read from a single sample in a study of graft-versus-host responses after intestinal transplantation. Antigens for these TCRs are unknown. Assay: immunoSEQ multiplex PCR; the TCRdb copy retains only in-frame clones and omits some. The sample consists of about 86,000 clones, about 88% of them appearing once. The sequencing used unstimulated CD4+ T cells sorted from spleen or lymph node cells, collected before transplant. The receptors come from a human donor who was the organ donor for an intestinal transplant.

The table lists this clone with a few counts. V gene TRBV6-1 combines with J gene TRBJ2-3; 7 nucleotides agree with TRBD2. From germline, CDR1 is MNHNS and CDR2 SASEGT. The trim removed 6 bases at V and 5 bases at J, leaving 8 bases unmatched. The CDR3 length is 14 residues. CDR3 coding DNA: TGTGCCAGCAGGTGGGGGGGAGCCGGAGATACGCAGTATTTT. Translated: CASRWGGAGDTQYF.

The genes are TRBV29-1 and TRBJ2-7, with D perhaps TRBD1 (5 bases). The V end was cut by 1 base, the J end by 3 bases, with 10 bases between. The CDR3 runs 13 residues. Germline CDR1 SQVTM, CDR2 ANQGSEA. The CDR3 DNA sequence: TGCAGCGTTGAAGGCAGGACAAGCTACGAGCAGTACTTC. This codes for CSVEGRTSYEQYF.

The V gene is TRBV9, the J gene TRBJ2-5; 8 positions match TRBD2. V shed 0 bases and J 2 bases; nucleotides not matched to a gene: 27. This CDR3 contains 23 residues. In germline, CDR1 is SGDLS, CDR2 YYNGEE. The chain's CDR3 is CASSVGLTRHNRPTSEPQETQYF. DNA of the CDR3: TGTGCCAGCAGCGTAGGCCTGACCCGACATAATCGGCCGACTAGCGAGCCGCAAGAGACCCAGTACTTC.

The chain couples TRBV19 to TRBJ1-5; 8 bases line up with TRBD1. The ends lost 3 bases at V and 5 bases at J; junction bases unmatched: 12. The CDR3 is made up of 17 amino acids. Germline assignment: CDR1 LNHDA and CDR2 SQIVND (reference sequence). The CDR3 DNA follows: TGTGCCAGTAGTATTTTTAGCAGGGGGCGAAACTATCAGCCCCAGCATTTT. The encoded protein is CASSIFSRGRNYQPQHF.

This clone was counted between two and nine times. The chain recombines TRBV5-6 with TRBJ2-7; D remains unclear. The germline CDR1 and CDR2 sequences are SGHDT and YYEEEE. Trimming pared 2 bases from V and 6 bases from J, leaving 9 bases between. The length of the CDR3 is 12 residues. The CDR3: CASSFSVSEQYF. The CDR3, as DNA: TGTGCCAGCAGCTTTTCAGTCTCCGAGCAGTACTTC.

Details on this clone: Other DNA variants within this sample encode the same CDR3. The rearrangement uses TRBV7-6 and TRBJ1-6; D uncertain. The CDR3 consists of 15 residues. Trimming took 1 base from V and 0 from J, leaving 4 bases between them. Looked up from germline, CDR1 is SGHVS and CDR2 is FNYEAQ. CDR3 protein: CASSLGSSYNSPLHF. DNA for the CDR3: TGTGCCAGCAGCTTAGGCAGCTCCTATAATTCACCCCTCCACTTT.

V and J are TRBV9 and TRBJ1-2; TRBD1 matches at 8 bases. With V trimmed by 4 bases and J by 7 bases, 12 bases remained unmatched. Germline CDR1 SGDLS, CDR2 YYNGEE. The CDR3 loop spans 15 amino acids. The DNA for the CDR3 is TGTGCCAGCAGCCCATCCGGGACAGGCACGGCTGGCTACACCTTC. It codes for CASSPSGTGTAGYTF.

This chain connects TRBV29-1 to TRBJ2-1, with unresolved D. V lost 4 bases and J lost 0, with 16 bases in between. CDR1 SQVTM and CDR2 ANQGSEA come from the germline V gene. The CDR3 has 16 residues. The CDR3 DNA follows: TGCAGCGTTGTTGTCCCCCGTAGAAACTCCTACAATGAGCAGTTCTTC. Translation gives CSVVVPRRNSYNEQFF.

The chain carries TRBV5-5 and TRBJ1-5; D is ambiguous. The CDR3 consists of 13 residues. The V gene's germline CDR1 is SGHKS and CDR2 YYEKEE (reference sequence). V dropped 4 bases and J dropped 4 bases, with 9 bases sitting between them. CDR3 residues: CASSGTANQPQHF. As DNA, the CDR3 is TGTGCCAGCAGCGGAACAGCTAATCAGCCCCAGCATTTT.

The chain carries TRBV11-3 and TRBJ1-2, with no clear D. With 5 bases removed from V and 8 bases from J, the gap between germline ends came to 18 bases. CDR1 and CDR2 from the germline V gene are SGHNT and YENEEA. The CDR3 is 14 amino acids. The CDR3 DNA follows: TGTGCCAGCAGCCCCCGGCCGGGTGGCGCAGGCTACACCTTC. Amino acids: CASSPRPGGAGYTF.

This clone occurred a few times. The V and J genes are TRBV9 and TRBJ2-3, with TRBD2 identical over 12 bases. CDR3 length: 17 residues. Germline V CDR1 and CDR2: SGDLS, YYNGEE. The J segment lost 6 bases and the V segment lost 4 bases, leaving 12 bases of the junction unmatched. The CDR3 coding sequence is TGTGCCAGCAGCCCCCTGGCTAGCGGGGGGGCCGGGGATACGCAGTATTTT. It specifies CASSPLASGGAGDTQYF.

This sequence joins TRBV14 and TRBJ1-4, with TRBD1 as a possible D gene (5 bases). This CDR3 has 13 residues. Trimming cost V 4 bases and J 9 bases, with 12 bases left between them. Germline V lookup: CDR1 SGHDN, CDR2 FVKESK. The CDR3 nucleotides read TGTGCCAGCAGCCTCGTAAGGGGCCAAAAACTGTTTTTT. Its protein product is CASSLVRGQKLFF.

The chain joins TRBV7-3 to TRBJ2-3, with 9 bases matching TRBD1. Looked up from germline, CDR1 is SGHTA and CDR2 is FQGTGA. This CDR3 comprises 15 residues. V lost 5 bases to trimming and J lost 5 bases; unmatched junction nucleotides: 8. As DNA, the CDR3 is TGTGCCAGCAGCGGACCGGGACAGGGTAGAGATACGCAGTATTTT. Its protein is CASSGPGQGRDTQYF.

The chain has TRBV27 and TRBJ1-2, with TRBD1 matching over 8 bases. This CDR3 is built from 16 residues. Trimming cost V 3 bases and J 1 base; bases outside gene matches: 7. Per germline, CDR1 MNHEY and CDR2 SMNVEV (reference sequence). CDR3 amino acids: CASSFSGQGYNYGYTF. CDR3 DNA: TGTGCCAGCAGTTTCTCCGGACAGGGTTATAACTATGGCTACACCTTC.

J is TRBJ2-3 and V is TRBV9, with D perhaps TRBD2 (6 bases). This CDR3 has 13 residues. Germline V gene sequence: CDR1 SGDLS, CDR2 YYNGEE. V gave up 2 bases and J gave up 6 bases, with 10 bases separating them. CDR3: CASSVRRADTQYF. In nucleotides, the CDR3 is TGTGCCAGCAGCGTTCGGAGGGCCGATACGCAGTATTTT. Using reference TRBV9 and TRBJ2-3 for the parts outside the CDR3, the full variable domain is DSGVTQTPKHLITATGQRVTLRCSPRSGDLSVYWYQQSLDQGLQFLIQYYNGEERAKGNILERFSAQQFPDLHSELNLSSLELGDSALYFCASSVRRADTQYFGPGTRLTVL.

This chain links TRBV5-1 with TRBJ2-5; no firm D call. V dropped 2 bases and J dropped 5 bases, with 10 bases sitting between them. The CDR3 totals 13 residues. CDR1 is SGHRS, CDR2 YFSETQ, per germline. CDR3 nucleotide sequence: TGCGCCAGCAGCTTCGGGTATTGGGAGACCCAGTACTTC. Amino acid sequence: CASSFGYWETQYF.

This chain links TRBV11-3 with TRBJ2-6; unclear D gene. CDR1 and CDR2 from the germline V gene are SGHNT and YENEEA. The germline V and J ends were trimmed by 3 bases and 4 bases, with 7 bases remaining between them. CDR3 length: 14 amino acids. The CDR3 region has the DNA TGTGCCAGCAGCTTGGTGGCCGGGGCCAACGTCCTGACTTTC. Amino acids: CASSLVAGANVLTF.

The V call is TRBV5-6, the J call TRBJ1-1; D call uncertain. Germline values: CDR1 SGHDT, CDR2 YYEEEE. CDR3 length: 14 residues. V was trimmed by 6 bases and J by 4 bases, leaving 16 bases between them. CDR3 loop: CASIQLFRGTEAFF. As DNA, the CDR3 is TGTGCCAGCATCCAGCTATTCCGGGGCACTGAAGCTTTCTTT.

As DNA, the CDR3 is TGTGCCAGTAGCCGACAGGGAAACTCTGGAAACACCATATATTTT. The encoded protein is CASSRQGNSGNTIYF. The chain joins TRBV19 to TRBJ1-3, with 7 bases lining up with TRBD1. V trimming: 6 bases; J trimming: 0 bases; junction bases outside the gene matches: 5. The germline gives CDR1 LNHDA, CDR2 SQIVND (reference sequence). The CDR3 extends over 15 amino acids.

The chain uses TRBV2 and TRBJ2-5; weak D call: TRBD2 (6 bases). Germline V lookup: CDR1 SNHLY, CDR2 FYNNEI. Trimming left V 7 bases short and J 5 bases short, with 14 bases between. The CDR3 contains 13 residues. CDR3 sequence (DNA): TGTGCCAGCATCCCGGGGGTATGGGAGACCCAGTACTTC. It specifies CASIPGVWETQYF.

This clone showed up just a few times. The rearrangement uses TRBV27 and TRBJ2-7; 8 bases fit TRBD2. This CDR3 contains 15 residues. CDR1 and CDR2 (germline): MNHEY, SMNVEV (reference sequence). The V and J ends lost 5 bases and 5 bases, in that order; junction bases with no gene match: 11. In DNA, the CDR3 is TGTGCCAGCAGTCCTCACACGCTAGCGGGCCACGAGCAGTACTTC. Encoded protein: CASSPHTLAGHEQYF.

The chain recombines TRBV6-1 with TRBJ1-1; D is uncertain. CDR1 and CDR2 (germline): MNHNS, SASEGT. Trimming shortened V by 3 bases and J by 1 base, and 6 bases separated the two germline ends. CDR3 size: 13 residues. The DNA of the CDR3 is TGTGCCAGCAGTGATGGGAGGAACACTGAAGCTTTCTTT. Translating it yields CASSDGRNTEAFF.

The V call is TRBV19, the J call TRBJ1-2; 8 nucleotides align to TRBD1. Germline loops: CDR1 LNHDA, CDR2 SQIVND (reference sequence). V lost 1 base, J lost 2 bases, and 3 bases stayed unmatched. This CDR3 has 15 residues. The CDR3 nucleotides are TGTGCCAGTAGTATAGGCCCAGGGGGCAACTATGGCTACACCTTC. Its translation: CASSIGPGGNYGYTF.